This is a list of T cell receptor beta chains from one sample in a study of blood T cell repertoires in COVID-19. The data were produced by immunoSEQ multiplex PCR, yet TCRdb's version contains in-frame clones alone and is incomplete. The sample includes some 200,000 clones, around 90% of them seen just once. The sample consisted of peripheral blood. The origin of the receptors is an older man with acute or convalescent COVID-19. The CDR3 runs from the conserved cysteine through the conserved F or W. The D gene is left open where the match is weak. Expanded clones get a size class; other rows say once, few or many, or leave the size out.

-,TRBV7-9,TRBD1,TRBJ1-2,TGTGCCAGCAGCTTAGGGGAGACAGGGGCCTATGGCTACACCTTC,CASSLGETGAYGYTF
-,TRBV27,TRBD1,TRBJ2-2,TGTGCCAGCAGTTTGTACAGGGGTCACGGGGAGCTGTTTTTT,CASSLYRGHGELFF
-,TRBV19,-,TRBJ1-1,TGTGCCAGTAGTCTCCGGAGGAACACTGAAGCTTTCTTT,CASSLRRNTEAFF
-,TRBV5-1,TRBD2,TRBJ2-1,TGCGCCAGCAGCCTGAGCGGGAGGGGCAATGAGCAGTTCTTC,CASSLSGRGNEQFF
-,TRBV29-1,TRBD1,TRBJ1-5,TGCAGCGTTGTCTCAGGGGGTAATCAGCCCCAGCATTTT,CSVVSGGNQPQHF
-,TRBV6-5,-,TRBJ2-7,TGTGCCAGTAACCGGGGAGGGGGGAGGACCTACGAGCAGTACTTC,CASNRGGGRTYEQYF
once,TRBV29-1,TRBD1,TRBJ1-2,TGCAGCGTTAACCGGCAGGGGGGATATGGCTACACCTTC,CSVNRQGGYGYTF
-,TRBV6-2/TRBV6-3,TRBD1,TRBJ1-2,TGTGCCAGCAGTTACTCGCGACAGGGGGCACGGGGCTATGGCTACACCTTC,CASSYSRQGARGYGYTF
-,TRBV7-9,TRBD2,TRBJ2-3,TGTGCCAGCAGGGGACTAGCGGGAGCAGGAGATACGCAGTATTTT,CASRGLAGAGDTQYF
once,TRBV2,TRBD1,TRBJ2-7,TGTGCCAGCAGTGAGGGGACAGGGGGCGGCGAGCAGTACTTC,CASSEGTGGGEQYF
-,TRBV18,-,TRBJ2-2,TGTGCCAGCTCACCAGGGGCAGGCACCGGGGAGCTGTTTTTT,CASSPGAGTGELFF
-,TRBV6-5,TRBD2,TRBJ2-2,TGTGCCAGCGTGACCGCGGGAGGGCAAGGCGGGGAGCTGTTTTTT,CASVTAGGQGGELFF
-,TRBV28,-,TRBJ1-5,TGTGCCAGCAGTCCCGCCGGCCTGTCACAGGTCCAGCCCCAGCATTTT,CASSPAGLSQVQPQHF
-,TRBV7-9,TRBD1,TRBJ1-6,TGTGCCAGCAGCTTAGGTGAAGGGACAGGGAATTCACCCCTCCACTTT,CASSLGEGTGNSPLHF
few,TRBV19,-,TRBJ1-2,TGTGCCAGTAGGACGACATCAAACTATGGCTACACCTTC,CASRTTSNYGYTF
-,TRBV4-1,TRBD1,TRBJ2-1,TGCGCCAGCAGCCCTAGAGACAGGGGGCTGAATGAGCAGTTCTTC,CASSPRDRGLNEQFF
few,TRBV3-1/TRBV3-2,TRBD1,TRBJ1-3,TGTGCCAGCAGTGGAGACAGGGCCTCTGGAAACACCATATATTTT,CASSGDRASGNTIYF
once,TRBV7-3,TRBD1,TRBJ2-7,TGTGCCAGCAGCACAGGGGCAGAGTACGAGCAGTACTTC,CASSTGAEYEQYF
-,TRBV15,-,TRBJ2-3,TGTGCCACCAGCAGGATCGGTTCGGGAAGCACAGATACGCAGTATTTT,CATSRIGSGSTDTQYF
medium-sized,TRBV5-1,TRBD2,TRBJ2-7,TGCGCCAGCAGAGTGGAGACTAGCGGGAATGAGGAGCAGTACTTC,CASRVETSGNEEQYF
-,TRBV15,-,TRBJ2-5,TGTGCCACCAGCAGAGGACAGGGAGGTATATCGCAAGAGACCCAGTACTTC,CATSRGQGGISQETQYF
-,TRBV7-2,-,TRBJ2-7,TGTGCCAGCAGCCCCTCACCCGGCTCCTACGAGCAGTACTTC,CASSPSPGSYEQYF
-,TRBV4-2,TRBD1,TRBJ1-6,TGTGCCAGCAGCCAAGAATTCGGGACAGGGGTTACACCCCTCCACTTT,CASSQEFGTGVTPLHF
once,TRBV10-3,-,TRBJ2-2,TGTGCCATCAGAGGGACCGAGGGGGCCGGGGAGCTGTTTTTT,CAIRGTEGAGELFF
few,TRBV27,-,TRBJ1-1,TGTGCCAGCAGTCTTAGACCCAGGGTGAACACTGAAGCTTTCTTT,CASSLRPRVNTEAFF
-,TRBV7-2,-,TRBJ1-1,TGTGCCAGCAGCAACGGACAAATGAACACTGAAGCTTTCTTT,CASSNGQMNTEAFF
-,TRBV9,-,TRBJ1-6,TGTGCCAGCAGCCCTGACCCACAGGGAATTAATTCACCCCTCCACTTT,CASSPDPQGINSPLHF
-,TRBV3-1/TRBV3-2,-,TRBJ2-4,TGTGCCAGCAGCCAAGGCGGAAACATTCAGTACTTC,CASSQGGNIQYF
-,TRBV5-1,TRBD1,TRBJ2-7,TGCGCCAGCAGTAGGGGACAGGACTACGAGCAGTACTTC,CASSRGQDYEQYF
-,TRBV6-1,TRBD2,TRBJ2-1,TGTGCCAGCAGTGAAGACTGGGAGGGCCGCAATGAGCAGTTCTTC,CASSEDWEGRNEQFF
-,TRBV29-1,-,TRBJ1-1,TGCAGCGTTTGGCAAGGGGCAAACACTGAAGCTTTCTTT,CSVWQGANTEAFF
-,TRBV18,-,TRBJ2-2,TGTGCCAGCACCCGACGGAGCGAAGGGGAGCTGTTTTTT,CASTRRSEGELFF
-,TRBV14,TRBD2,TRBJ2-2,TGTGCCAGCAGTCCTAGCGGCCTGCCCGGGGAGCTGTTTTTT,CASSPSGLPGELFF
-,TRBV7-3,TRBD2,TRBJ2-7,TGTGCCAGCAGCTTAGGAGGGAGGGCCGGCGAGCAGTACTTC,CASSLGGRAGEQYF
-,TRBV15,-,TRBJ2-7,TGTGCCACCAGCAGGGGCCTCGAAGGCTACGAGCAGTACTTC,CATSRGLEGYEQYF